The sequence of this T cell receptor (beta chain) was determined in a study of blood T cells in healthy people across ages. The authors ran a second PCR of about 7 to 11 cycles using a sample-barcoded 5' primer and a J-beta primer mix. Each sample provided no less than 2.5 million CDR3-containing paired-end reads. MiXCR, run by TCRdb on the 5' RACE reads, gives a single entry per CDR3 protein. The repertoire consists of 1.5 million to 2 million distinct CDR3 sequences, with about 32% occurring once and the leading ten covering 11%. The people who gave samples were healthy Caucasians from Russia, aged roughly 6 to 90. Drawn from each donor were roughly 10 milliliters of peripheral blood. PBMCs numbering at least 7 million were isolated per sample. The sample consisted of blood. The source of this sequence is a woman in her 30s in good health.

DNA of the CDR3: TGCAGTGCTCTCTGGACAGGGAGACTCAGGGAGCAGTACTTC. It codes for CSALWTGRLREQYF. The chain has TRBV20-1 and TRBJ2-7, with 8 bases aligning to TRBD1. After removal of 5 bases from V and 7 bases from J, the junction contained 13 bases not matched to a gene. The CDR3 totals 14 residues. Germline CDR1 DFQATT, CDR2 SNEGSKA (reference sequence).